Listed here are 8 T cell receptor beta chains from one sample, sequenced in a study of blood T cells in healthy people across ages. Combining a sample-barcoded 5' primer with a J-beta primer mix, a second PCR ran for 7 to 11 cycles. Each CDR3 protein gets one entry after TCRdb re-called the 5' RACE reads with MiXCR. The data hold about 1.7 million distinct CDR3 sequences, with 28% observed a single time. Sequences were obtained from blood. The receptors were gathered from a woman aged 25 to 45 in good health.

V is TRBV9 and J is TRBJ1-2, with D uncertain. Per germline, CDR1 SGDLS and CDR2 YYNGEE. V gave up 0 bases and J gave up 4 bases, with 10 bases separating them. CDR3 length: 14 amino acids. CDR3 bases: TGTGCCAGCAGCGTAGGGGAAGTTCCCTATGGCTACACCTTC. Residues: CASSVGEVPYGYTF. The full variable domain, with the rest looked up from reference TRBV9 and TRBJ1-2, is DSGVTQTPKHLITATGQRVTLRCSPRSGDLSVYWYQQSLDQGLQFLIQYYNGEERAKGNILERFSAQQFPDLHSELNLSSLELGDSALYFCASSVGEVPYGYTFGSGTRLTVV.

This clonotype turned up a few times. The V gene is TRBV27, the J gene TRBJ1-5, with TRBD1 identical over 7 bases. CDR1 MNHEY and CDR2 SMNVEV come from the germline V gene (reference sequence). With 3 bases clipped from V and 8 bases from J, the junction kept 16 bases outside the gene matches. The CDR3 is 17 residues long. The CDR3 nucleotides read TGTGCCAGCAGTTTCTCTTCCCCCTCAGGGGGTTTGGAGCCCCAGCATTTT. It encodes CASSFSSPSGGLEPQHF.

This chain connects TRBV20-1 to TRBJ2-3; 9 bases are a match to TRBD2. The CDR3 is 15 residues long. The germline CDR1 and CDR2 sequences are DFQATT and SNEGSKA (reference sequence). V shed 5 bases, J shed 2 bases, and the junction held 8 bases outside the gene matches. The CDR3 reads CSAYKPSGITDTQYF. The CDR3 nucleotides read TGCAGTGCTTACAAGCCTAGCGGGATCACAGATACGCAGTATTTT.

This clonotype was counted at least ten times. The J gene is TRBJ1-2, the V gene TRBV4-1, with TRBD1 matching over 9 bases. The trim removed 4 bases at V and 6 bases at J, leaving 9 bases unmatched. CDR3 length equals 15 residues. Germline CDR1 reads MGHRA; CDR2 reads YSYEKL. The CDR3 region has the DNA TGCGCCAGCAGCCGAGGGACAGGGAGGACGGATGGCTACACCTTC. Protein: CASSRGTGRTDGYTF.

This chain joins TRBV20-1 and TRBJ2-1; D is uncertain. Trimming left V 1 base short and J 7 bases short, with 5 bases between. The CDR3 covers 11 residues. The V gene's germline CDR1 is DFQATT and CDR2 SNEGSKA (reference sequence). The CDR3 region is CSARGWNEQFF. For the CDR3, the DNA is TGCAGTGCTAGAGGTTGGAATGAGCAGTTCTTC.

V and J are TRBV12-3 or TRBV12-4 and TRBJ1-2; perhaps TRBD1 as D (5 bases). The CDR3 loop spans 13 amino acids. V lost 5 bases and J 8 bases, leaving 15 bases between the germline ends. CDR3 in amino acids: CASSRDWDSGYTF. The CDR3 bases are TGTGCCAGCAGTCGGGACTGGGATTCCGGCTACACCTTC.

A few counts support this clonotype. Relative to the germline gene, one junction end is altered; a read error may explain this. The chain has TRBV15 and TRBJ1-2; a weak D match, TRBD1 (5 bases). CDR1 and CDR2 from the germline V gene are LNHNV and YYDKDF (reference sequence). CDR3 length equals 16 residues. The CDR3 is CATSRFWTPANYGYTF. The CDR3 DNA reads TGCGCCACCAGCAGATTCTGGACACCAGCTAACTATGGCTACACCTTC.

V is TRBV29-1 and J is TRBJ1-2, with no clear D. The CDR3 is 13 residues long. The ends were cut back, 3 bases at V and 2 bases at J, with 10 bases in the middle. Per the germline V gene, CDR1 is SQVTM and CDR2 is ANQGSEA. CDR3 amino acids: CSVEQTLNYGYTF. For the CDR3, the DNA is TGCAGCGTTGAGCAGACCCTAAACTATGGCTACACCTTC.